What follows describes a single T cell receptor (beta chain). CDR1 and CDR2 from the germline V gene are SGHKS and YYEKEE (reference sequence). This CDR3 comprises 15 residues. Trimming stripped 4 bases from V and 7 bases from J, with 17 bases between. This sample was taken from a study of blood T cell repertoires in COVID-19. Across the whole study: The United States, Italy and Spain were the sources of the acute and convalescent COVID-19 samples.

Authors' analysis steps: Counts of nucleated cells, estimated from reference gene primer amplification, were obtained. The data were produced by immunoSEQ multiplex PCR, yet TCRdb's version contains in-frame clones alone and is incomplete. From that table come the V and J calls and clone size; the DNA was used to work out D and trimming. The sample lists over 70,000 clones; roughly 81% were seen once. Seattle's enrolled individuals joined amid active infection and were then monitored longitudinally. Sequencing was performed on peripheral blood. The clonotype originates from a man aged 55-75 years with COVID-19, enrolled during active disease. The chain recombines TRBV5-5 with TRBJ1-4; weak D call: TRBD1 (5 bases). The CDR3 region is CASSDIRGSGEKLFF. The DNA of the CDR3 is TGTGCCAGCAGCGACATACGGGGGTCGGGTGAAAAACTGTTTTTT.